This T cell receptor beta chain was sequenced during a study of regulatory T cells in long-lasting Graves disease. Study-level points and caveats: Limited samples may have lowered accuracy. Persistent patients shared 2,741 public clonotypes among themselves. Newly diagnosed patients shared fewer, at roughly 900.

Specified time point: newly diagnosed GD, antithyroid drugs for less than 3 months. Generation of the TCR library employed RNA extracted from PBMCs. Diagnoses of Graves' disease were made by American Thyroid Association guidelines. This CDR3 is 12 amino acids long. V lost 6 bases and J lost 8, with 10 bases in between. Construction of the TCR beta libraries employed iRepertoire HTBI primers in conjunction with Arm-PCR of CDR3 regions. TCRdb re-derived calls from the multiplex PCR reads in MiXCR, one entry per CDR3 protein. Among around 400,000 distinct CDR3 sequences listed, around 15% were seen once. This clonotype appeared many times. Its specificity is not known.

The chain couples TRBV12-3 or TRBV12-4 to TRBJ1-4; D is ambiguous. The sequence was obtained from a female donor with Graves disease. This specimen was peripheral blood mononuclear cells (PBMCs), taken at new diagnosis, from a patient treated with antithyroid drugs. In nucleotides, the CDR3 is TGTGCCAGCAGCCGCCTTGCCGAAAAACTGTTTTTT. Translating gives CASSRLAEKLFF.